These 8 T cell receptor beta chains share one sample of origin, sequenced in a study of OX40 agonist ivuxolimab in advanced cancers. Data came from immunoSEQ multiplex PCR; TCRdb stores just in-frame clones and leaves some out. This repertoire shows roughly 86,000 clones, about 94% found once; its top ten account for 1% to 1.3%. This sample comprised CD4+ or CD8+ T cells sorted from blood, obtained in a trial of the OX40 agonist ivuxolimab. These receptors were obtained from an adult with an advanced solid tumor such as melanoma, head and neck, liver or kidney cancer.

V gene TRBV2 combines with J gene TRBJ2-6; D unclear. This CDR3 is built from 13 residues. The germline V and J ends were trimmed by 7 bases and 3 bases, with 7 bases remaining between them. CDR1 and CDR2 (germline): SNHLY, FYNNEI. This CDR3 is CASTISGANVLTF. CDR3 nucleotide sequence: TGTGCCAGCACTATTAGTGGGGCCAACGTCCTGACTTTC.

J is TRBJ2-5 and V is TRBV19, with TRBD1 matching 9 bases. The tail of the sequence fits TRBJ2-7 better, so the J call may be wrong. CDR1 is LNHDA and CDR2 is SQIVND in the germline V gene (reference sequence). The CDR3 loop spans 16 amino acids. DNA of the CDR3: TGTGCCAGTAGCCCGGGACAGGGTTTAGGAGAGTACGAGCAGTACTTC. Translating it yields CASSPGQGLGEYEQYF.

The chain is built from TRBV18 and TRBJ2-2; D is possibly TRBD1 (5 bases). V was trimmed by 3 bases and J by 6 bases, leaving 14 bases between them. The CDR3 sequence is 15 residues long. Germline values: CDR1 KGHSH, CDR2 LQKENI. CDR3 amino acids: CASSPSQGLPGELFF. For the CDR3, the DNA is TGTGCCAGCTCACCGTCGCAGGGATTGCCCGGGGAGCTGTTTTTT.

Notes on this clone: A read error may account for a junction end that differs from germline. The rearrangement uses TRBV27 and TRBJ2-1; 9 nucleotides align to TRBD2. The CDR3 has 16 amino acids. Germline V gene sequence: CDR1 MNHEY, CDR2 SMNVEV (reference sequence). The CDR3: CASSLTPSGAYNEQLF. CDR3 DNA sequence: TGTGCCAGCAGTTTAACCCCTAGCGGGGCCTACAATGAGCAGCTCTTC.

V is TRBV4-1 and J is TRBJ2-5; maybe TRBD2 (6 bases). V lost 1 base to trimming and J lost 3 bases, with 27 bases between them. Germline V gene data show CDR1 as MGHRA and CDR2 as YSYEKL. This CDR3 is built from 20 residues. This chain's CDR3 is CASSQGVFRGNPLGKETQYF. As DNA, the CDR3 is TGCGCCAGCAGCCAAGGGGTTTTTCGCGGGAACCCCCTAGGAAAAGAGACCCAGTACTTC.

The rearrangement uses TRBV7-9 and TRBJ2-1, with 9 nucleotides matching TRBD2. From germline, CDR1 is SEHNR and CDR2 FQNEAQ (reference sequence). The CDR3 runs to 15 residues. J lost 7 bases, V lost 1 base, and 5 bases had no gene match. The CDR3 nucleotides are TGTGCCAGCAGCTTAGGCCTAGCGGGATCTAATGAGCAGTTCTTC. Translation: CASSLGLAGSNEQFF.

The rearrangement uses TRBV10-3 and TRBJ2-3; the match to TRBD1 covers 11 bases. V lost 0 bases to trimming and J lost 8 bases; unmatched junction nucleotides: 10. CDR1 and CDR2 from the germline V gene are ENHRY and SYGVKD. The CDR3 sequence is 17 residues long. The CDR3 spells CAISESKLDRGLGTQYF. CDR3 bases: TGTGCCATCAGTGAGTCGAAGTTGGACAGGGGGCTTGGTACGCAGTATTTT.

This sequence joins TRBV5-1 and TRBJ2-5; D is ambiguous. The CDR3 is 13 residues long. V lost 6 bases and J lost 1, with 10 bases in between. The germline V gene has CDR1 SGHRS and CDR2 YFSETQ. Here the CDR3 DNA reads TGCGCCAGCACCCGGGCCCTCCAAGAGACCCAGTACTTC. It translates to CASTRALQETQYF.